This T cell receptor (beta chain) was recorded in a study of T-cell reconstitution after alpha-beta-depleted transplantation in children. Construction of the TCRbeta library involved unique molecular identifiers. Via MiXCR, TCRdb re-called the PCR reads, giving one row per CDR3 protein. Found here are 640,000 or so distinct CDR3 sequences, over 15% of them singletons; the top ten hold about 1.1%. V was cut by 6 bases and J by 6 bases, with 11 bases left in between. The CDR3 covers 12 residues. The germline gives CDR1 SQVTM, CDR2 ANQGSEA. The clonotype was recovered from a human donor who donated a stem cell graft to a child with acute myeloid leukemia. V usage is TRBV29-1 and J usage is TRBJ2-2, with a possible D match to TRBD1 (7 bases). The sample consisted of PBMCs from the stem cell graft donor, taken from the stem cell graft. The CDR3 region is CSVTGEAGELFF. The CDR3 region has the DNA TGCAGCGTAACAGGGGAGGCCGGGGAGCTGTTTTTT.